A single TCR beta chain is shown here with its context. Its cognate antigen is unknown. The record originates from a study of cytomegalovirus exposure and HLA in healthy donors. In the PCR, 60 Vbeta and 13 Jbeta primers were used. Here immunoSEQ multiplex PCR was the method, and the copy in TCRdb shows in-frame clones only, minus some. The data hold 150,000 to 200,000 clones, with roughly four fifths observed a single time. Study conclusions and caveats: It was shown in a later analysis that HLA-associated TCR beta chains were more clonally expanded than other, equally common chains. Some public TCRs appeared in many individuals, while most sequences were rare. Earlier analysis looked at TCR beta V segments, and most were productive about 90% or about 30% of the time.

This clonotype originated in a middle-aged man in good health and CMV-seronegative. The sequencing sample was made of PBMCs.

CDR3 coding DNA: TGTGCCAGCTCACCCCGGAGCTCAGGGCAAGATACGCAGTATTTT. Amino acids: CASSPRSSGQDTQYF. V and J are TRBV18 and TRBJ2-3; D may be TRBD1 (5 bases). The CDR3 has 15 amino acids. The germline V gene encodes CDR1 KGHSH and CDR2 LQKENI. V was shortened by 3 bases and J by 5 bases, with 15 bases between the two germline ends.